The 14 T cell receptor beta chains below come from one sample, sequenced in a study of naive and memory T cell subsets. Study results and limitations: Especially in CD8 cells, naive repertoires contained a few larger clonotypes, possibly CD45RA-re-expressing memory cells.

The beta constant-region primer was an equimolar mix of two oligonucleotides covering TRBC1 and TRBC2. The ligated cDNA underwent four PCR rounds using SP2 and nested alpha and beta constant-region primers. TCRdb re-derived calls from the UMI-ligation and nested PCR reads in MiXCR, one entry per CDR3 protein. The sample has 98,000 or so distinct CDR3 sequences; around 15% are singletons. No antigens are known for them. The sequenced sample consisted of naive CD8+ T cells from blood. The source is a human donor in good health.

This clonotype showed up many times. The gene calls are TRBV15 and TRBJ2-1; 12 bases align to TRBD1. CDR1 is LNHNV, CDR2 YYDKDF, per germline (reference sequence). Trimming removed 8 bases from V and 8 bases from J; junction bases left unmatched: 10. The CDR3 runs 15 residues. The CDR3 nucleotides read TGTGCCACCTCCGGGACAGGGGGCGCCAGGGATGAGCAGTTCTTC. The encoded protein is CATSGTGGARDEQFF.

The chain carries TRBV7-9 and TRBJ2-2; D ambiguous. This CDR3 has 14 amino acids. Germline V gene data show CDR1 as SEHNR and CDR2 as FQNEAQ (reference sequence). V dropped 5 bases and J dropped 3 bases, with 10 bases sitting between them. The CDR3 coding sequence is TGTGCCAGCAGCCCTCCCGGTGACACCGGGGAGCTGTTTTTT. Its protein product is CASSPPGDTGELFF.

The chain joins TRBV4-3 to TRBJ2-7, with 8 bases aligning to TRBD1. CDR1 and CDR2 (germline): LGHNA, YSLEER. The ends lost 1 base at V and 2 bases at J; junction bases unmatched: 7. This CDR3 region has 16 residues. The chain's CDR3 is CASSQARDRLTYEQYF. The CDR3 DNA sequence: TGCGCCAGCAGCCAAGCCCGGGACAGGCTCACCTACGAGCAGTACTTC.

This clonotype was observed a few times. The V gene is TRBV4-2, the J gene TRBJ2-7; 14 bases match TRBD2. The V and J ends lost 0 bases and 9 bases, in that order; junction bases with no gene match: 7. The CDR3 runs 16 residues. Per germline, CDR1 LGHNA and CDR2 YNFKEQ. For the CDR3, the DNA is TGTGCCAGCAGCCAAGAGTCGGGACTAGCGGGAGCTGGGCAGTACTTC. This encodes CASSQESGLAGAGQYF.

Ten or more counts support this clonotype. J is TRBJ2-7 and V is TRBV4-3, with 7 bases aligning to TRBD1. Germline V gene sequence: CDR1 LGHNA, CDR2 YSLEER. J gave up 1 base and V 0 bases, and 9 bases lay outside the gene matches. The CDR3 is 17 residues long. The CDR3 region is CASSQENRGDLSYEQYF. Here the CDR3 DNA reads TGCGCCAGCAGCCAAGAGAACAGGGGCGATCTTTCCTACGAGCAGTACTTC.

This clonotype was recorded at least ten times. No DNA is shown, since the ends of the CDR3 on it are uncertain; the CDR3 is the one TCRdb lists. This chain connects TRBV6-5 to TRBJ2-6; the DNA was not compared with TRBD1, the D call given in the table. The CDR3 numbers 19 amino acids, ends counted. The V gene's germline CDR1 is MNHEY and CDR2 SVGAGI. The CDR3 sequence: CASSYVGPQGPSGANVLTF.

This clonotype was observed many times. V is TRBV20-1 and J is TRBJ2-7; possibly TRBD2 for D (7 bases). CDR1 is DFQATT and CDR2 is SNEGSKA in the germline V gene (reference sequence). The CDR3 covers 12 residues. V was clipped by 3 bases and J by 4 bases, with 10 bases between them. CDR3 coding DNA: TGCAGTGCTAGTAAGGGGGGGTACGAGCAGTACTTC. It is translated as CSASKGGYEQYF.

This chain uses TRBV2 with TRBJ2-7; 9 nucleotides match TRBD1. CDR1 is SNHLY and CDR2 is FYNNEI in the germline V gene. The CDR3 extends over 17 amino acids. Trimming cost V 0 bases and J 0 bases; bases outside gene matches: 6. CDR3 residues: CASSEAGTGIFSYEQYF. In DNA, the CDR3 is TGTGCCAGCAGTGAAGCTGGGACAGGGATTTTCTCCTACGAGCAGTACTTC.

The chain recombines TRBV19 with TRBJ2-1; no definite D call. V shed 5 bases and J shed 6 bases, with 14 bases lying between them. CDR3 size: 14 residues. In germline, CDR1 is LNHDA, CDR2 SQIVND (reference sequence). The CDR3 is CASSSPNHFNEQFF. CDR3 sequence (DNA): TGTGCCAGTAGTTCGCCTAACCACTTCAATGAGCAGTTCTTC.

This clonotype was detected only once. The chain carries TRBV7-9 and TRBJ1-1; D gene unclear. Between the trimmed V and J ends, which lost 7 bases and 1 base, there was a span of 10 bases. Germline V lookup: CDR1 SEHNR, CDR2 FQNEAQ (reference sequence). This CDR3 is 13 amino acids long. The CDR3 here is CASTNLGNTEAFF. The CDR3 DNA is TGTGCCAGCACAAATCTAGGGAACACTGAAGCTTTCTTT.

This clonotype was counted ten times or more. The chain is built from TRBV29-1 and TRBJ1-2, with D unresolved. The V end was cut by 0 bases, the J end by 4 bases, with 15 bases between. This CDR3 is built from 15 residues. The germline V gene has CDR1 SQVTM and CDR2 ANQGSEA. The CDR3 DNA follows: TGCAGCGTTGAAGATTGGGTGGGCCTCGCCTATGGCTACACCTTC. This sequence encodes CSVEDWVGLAYGYTF.

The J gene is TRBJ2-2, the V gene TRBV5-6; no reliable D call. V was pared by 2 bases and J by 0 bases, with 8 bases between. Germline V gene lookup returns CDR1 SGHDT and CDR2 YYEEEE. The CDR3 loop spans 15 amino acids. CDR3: CASSFSVANTGELFF. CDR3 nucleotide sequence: TGTGCCAGCAGCTTCTCCGTAGCGAACACCGGGGAGCTGTTTTTT.

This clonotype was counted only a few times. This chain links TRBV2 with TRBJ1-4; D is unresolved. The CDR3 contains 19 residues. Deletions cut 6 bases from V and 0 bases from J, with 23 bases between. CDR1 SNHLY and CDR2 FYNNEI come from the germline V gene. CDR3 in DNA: TGTGCCAGCAGGAGGAGTGCCGAGAGTGGTCATTCAACTAATGAAAAACTGTTTTTT. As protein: CASRRSAESGHSTNEKLFF.

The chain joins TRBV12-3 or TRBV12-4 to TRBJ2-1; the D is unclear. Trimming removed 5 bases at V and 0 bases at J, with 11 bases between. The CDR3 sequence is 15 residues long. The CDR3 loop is CASSRLLSSYNEQFF. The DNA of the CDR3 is TGTGCCAGCAGTCGACTCTTAAGCTCCTACAATGAGCAGTTCTTC.